The 3 T cell receptor beta chains in this list originate from one sample, sequenced in a study of CD8+CD57+ T cells in acquired aplastic anemia. Genomic DNA, the template, was used for profiling of the TCR beta VDJ and CDR3. TCRdb re-analysed the reads in MiXCR, keeping a single row per CDR3 protein. The sample has about 160,000 distinct CDR3 sequences; around 43% are singletons. The authors sequenced patients whose flow cytometry had shown CD8+CD57+ cell expansion. The material sequenced was sorted CD4+, CD8+, or CD8+CD57+ T cells (not recorded which) from PBMCs. The receptors come from a human donor with aplastic anemia.

This clonotype has at least ten counts. V is TRBV19 and J is TRBJ1-5; D remains unclear. This CDR3 is 13 amino acids long. The germline CDR1 and CDR2 sequences are LNHDA and SQIVND (reference sequence). V lost 3 bases and J lost 9, with 12 bases in between. The CDR3 is CASSISFSSPQHF. The CDR3 DNA follows: TGTGCCAGTAGTATCTCCTTTTCCTCGCCCCAGCATTTT.

Notes on this clonotype: It may be a read error: a sequence one base away is much more abundant. The chain combines TRBV10-3 with TRBJ2-1, with D perhaps TRBD1 (6 bases). V lost 3 bases to trimming and J lost 8 bases, with 11 bases between them. CDR1 is ENHRY and CDR2 is SYGVKD in the germline V gene. The CDR3 covers 13 residues. CDR3: CAISEMTGDEQFF. The CDR3 bases are TGTGCCATCAGTGAAATGACAGGTGATGAGCAGTTCTTC.

The rearrangement uses TRBV19 and TRBJ1-1; D gene uncertain. Trimming took off 3 bases at V and 9 bases at J, with 8 bases between the two ends. This CDR3 spans 11 amino acids. The germline CDR1 and CDR2 sequences are LNHDA and SQIVND (reference sequence). The CDR3 region has the DNA TGTGCCAGTAGTATCCCCGGTCAAGCTTTCTTT. Its protein product is CASSIPGQAFF.